Listed here are 5 T cell receptor beta chains from one sample, sequenced in a study of OX40 agonist ivuxolimab in advanced cancers. Assay: immunoSEQ multiplex PCR; the TCRdb copy retains only in-frame clones and omits some. This table has about 89,000 clones, around 90% appearing once. The material was CD4+ or CD8+ T cells sorted from blood, obtained in a trial of the OX40 agonist ivuxolimab. The receptors come from an adult with an advanced solid tumor such as melanoma, head and neck, liver or kidney cancer.

In the case of this clone: One end of the junction fails to match germline, which may point to a read error. This CDR3 is CSVEGTALRETQYF. CDR3 nucleotides: TGCAGCGTGGAAGGGACAGCCTTGAGGGAGACCCAGTACTTC. The rearrangement uses TRBV29-1 and TRBJ2-5; 7 bases match TRBD1. CDR1 is SQVTM, CDR2 ANQGSEA, per germline. The CDR3 length is 14 residues.

V gene TRBV28 combines with J gene TRBJ2-4; no clear D. The CDR3 runs to 18 residues. Germline-derived CDR1 and CDR2 are MDHEN and SYDVKM. V was shortened by 2 bases and J by 0 bases, with 17 bases between the two germline ends. In DNA, the CDR3 is TGTGCCAGCAGTTTAGCGGTCATGGCTCCAATAGCCAAAAACATTCAGTACTTC. This gives the protein CASSLAVMAPIAKNIQYF.

V and J are TRBV5-1 and TRBJ2-3, with 9 bases aligning to TRBD1. After removal of 4 bases from V and 3 bases from J, the junction contained 3 bases not matched to a gene. The CDR3 covers 14 residues. Germline V lookup: CDR1 SGHRS, CDR2 YFSETQ. Here the CDR3 reads CASSRDRETDTQYF. The CDR3 nucleotides are TGCGCCAGCAGCCGGGACAGGGAGACAGATACGCAGTATTTT.

V and J are TRBV18 and TRBJ1-1; D remains unclear. In germline, CDR1 is KGHSH, CDR2 LQKENI. The CDR3 covers 12 residues. V lost 3 bases and J lost 4, with 6 bases in between. CDR3 nucleotides: TGTGCCAGCTCACCGTATTCCACTGAAGCTTTCTTT. Translation: CASSPYSTEAFF.

The chain recombines TRBV10-3 with TRBJ1-5; TRBD1 matches at 10 bases. Germline lookup yields CDR1 ENHRY and CDR2 SYGVKD. CDR3 length: 16 amino acids. V gave up 5 bases and J gave up 7 bases; unmatched junction bases: 11. CDR3 DNA sequence: TGTGCCATCAGTAATAGGACAGGGGGATCGGGACAGCCCCAGCATTTT. Protein: CAISNRTGGSGQPQHF.